Each of the 27 T cell receptor beta chains below was sequenced from the same sample in a study of blood T cells in healthy people across ages. Primers used in a second PCR of roughly 7 to 12 cycles were a sample-barcoded 5' primer and a J-beta primer mix. TCRdb used MiXCR to reprocess the 5' RACE reads, holding one entry per CDR3 protein. The table shows more than 800,000 distinct CDR3 sequences, with 40% to 55% occurring only once. The source material was blood. The receptors derive from a woman in her sixties in good health.

The rearrangement uses TRBV27 and TRBJ2-7, with D uncertain. CDR1 and CDR2 (germline): MNHEY, SMNVEV (reference sequence). The V and J ends lost 5 bases and 3 bases respectively, with 17 bases between them. This CDR3 comprises 15 residues. The CDR3 here is CASSLVGVRHYEQYF. For the CDR3, the DNA is TGTGCCAGCAGTCTGGTCGGAGTCCGACACTACGAGCAGTACTTC.

This clonotype was counted between two and nine times. The V and J genes are TRBV12-3 or TRBV12-4 and TRBJ2-1; 9 positions agree with TRBD2. The CDR3 length is 14 residues. V shed 5 bases and J 7 bases; nucleotides not matched to a gene: 6. CDR3 nucleotide sequence: TGTGCCAGCAGTCATAGCGGGAGTGGGAATGAGCAGTTCTTC. This gives the protein CASSHSGSGNEQFF.

This clonotype was seen more than once but under ten times. This chain links TRBV20-1 with TRBJ2-1, with TRBD1 identical over 8 bases. The CDR3 spans 16 residues. The V gene end was trimmed by 2 bases and the J gene end by 9 bases; junction bases not matched to a gene: 15. Germline values: CDR1 DFQATT, CDR2 SNEGSKA (reference sequence). Here the CDR3 reads CSARSLDRGGLGEQFF. In DNA form, the CDR3 reads TGCAGTGCTAGATCCCTCGACAGGGGCGGTTTAGGTGAGCAGTTCTTC.

The chain carries TRBV12-3 or TRBV12-4 and TRBJ2-3; D is uncertain. Deletions cut 6 bases from V and 4 bases from J, with 11 bases between. The CDR3 contains 13 residues. The CDR3 DNA reads TGTGCCAGCAGCACCCAGCTAGCAGATACGCAGTATTTT. Amino acid sequence: CASSTQLADTQYF.

This clonotype was seen a single time. The V gene is TRBV24-1, the J gene TRBJ2-7; 7 nucleotides line up with TRBD1. This CDR3 is 20 amino acids long. V dropped 4 bases and J dropped 3; count of bases not matched to a gene: 23. The V gene's germline CDR1 is KGHDR and CDR2 SFDVKD. CDR3 DNA: TGTGCCACCAGTGACAAATTGCGACGCTATGACAGGGAGCAGAACTACGAGCAGTACTTC. Translated, it gives CATSDKLRRYDREQNYEQYF.

The chain employs TRBV5-1 and TRBJ1-1, with D tentatively TRBD1 (5 bases). The CDR3 is 16 residues long. Germline CDR1 is SGHRS and CDR2 is YFSETQ. Trimming removed 4 bases at V and 0 bases at J, with 16 bases between. The CDR3: CASSKRGTPMNTEAFF. The CDR3 coding sequence is TGCGCCAGCAGCAAAAGGGGCACCCCTATGAACACTGAAGCTTTCTTT.

The J gene is TRBJ2-5, the V gene TRBV28; TRBD1 is a possible D gene (5 bases). This CDR3 spans 14 amino acids. With 3 bases removed from V and 5 bases from J, the gap between germline ends came to 13 bases. The germline CDR1 and CDR2 sequences are MDHEN and SYDVKM. CDR3 nucleotides: TGTGCCAGCAGTTTCCAGGGTCTGGGGGAGACCCAGTACTTC. Amino acids: CASSFQGLGETQYF.

The chain uses TRBV9 and TRBJ2-2, with D perhaps TRBD2 (5 bases). Per the germline V gene, CDR1 is SGDLS and CDR2 is YYNGEE. CDR3 size: 16 residues. Trimming removed 0 bases at V and 4 bases at J, with 13 bases between. The CDR3 spells CASSVGLADLTGELFF. CDR3 nucleotides: TGTGCCAGCAGCGTAGGGCTAGCAGACCTCACCGGGGAGCTGTTTTTT.

This clonotype has just a few counts. The J gene is TRBJ1-2, the V gene TRBV6-6, with 8 bases identical to TRBD1. V gave up 2 bases and J gave up 1 base; unmatched junction bases: 3. The CDR3 spans 15 residues. Per the germline V gene, CDR1 is MNHNY and CDR2 is SVGAGI (reference sequence). CDR3 region: CASSYGQGFNYGYTF. Written as DNA, the CDR3 is TGTGCCAGCAGTTACGGACAGGGTTTTAACTATGGCTACACCTTC.

The rearrangement uses TRBV12-3 or TRBV12-4 and TRBJ1-5; D is perhaps TRBD1 (6 bases). This CDR3 is 15 amino acids long. Between the trimmed V and J ends, which lost 6 bases and 1 base, there was a span of 13 bases. CDR3 sequence (DNA): TGTGCCAGCAGAGGGGGGTCGGGGAGCAATCAGCCCCAGCATTTT. Amino acids: CASRGGSGSNQPQHF.

This clonotype was detected only a few times. The chain is built from TRBV5-1 and TRBJ1-2, with TRBD1 as a possible D gene (6 bases). There are 15 residues in the CDR3. Germline CDR1 reads SGHRS; CDR2 reads YFSETQ. V was trimmed by 4 bases and J by 5 bases, leaving 18 bases between them. Here the CDR3 reads CASSPRTAFEYGYTF. The CDR3 coding sequence is TGCGCCAGCAGCCCACGGACAGCGTTCGAGTATGGCTACACCTTC.

The V call is TRBV9, the J call TRBJ2-3; 11 bases fit TRBD2. Trimming removed 4 bases from V and 2 bases from J; junction bases left unmatched: 6. The CDR3 is 16 amino acids. The V gene's germline CDR1 is SGDLS and CDR2 YYNGEE. CDR3 sequence: CASSPPTSGATDTQYF. Written as DNA, the CDR3 is TGTGCCAGCAGCCCTCCGACTAGCGGGGCCACAGATACGCAGTATTTT.

This clonotype was observed a few times. V gene TRBV9 combines with J gene TRBJ2-7; 7 nucleotides align to TRBD1. Per germline, CDR1 SGDLS and CDR2 YYNGEE. The CDR3 loop spans 15 amino acids. V gave up 0 bases and J gave up 3 bases; unmatched junction bases: 6. CDR3 residues: CASSVGGTVVYEQYF. DNA of the CDR3: TGTGCCAGCAGCGTAGGAGGGACAGTCGTCTACGAGCAGTACTTC.

The V call is TRBV6-2 or TRBV6-3, the J call TRBJ2-7; the D is unclear. Trimming removed 0 bases at V and 2 bases at J, with 8 bases between. The germline gives CDR1 MNHEY, CDR2 SVGEGT. This CDR3 contains 14 residues. The CDR3 nucleotides are TGTGCCAGCAGTTACTCACAGAGTACCTACGAGCAGTACTTC. Amino acids: CASSYSQSTYEQYF.

The rearrangement links TRBV7-2 to TRBJ2-7, with 7 bases fitting TRBD2. V was pared by 2 bases and J by 3 bases, with 7 bases of the junction left unmatched. The CDR3 contains 15 residues. Germline V lookup: CDR1 SGHTA, CDR2 FQGNSA. CDR3 nucleotides: TGTGCCAGCAGCTTACAAAGCGGGATGAGCTACGAGCAGTACTTC. It codes for CASSLQSGMSYEQYF.

This clonotype has a count of ten or more. V usage is TRBV7-2 and J usage is TRBJ1-2; D not resolved. The CDR3 consists of 10 residues. The germline V and J ends were trimmed by 4 bases and 7 bases, with 4 bases remaining between them. Germline V lookup: CDR1 SGHTA, CDR2 FQGNSA. The DNA for the CDR3 is TGTGCCAGCAGCTCGGGTGGCTACACCTTC. It is translated as CASSSGGYTF.

This chain's CDR3 is CASSQEGLAGYNEQYF. CDR3 nucleotides: TGCGCCAGCAGCCAGGAGGGACTAGCGGGCTACAATGAGCAGTACTTC. The chain combines TRBV4-1 with TRBJ2-1, with 12 bases identical to TRBD2. The DNA end favors TRBJ2-7, so the J call may be wrong. CDR3 size: 16 residues. CDR1 MGHRA and CDR2 YSYEKL come from the germline V gene.

The V and J genes are TRBV29-1 and TRBJ2-6; TRBD2 is a possible D gene (5 bases). Trimming took 7 bases from V and 4 from J, leaving 8 bases between them. CDR3 length: 12 residues. The V gene's germline CDR1 is SQVTM and CDR2 ANQGSEA. The CDR3 DNA reads TGCAGCGGGGAGACAGGGGCCAACGTCCTGACTTTC. It yields the protein CSGETGANVLTF.

The chain uses TRBV5-5 and TRBJ2-7, with 12 bases aligning to TRBD2. After removal of 4 bases from V and 5 bases from J, the junction contained 7 bases not matched to a gene. The germline V gene encodes CDR1 SGHKS and CDR2 YYEKEE (reference sequence). CDR3 length: 15 amino acids. CDR3 region: CASSPPTSGSHEQYF. CDR3 DNA sequence: TGTGCCAGCAGCCCACCGACTAGCGGGAGTCACGAGCAGTACTTC.

This chain joins TRBV10-3 and TRBJ1-1; D is possibly TRBD1 (5 bases). The germline V and J ends were trimmed by 5 bases and 0 bases, with 10 bases remaining between them. Germline values: CDR1 ENHRY, CDR2 SYGVKD. CDR3 length equals 14 residues. The CDR3 DNA is TGTGCCATCAGTCGGGACGGGGTGAACACTGAAGCTTTCTTT. Residues: CAISRDGVNTEAFF.

The V gene is TRBV2, the J gene TRBJ1-1; D is perhaps TRBD1 (5 bases). Trimming took off 7 bases at V and 1 base at J, with 13 bases between the two ends. CDR3 length: 14 amino acids. Looked up from germline, CDR1 is SNHLY and CDR2 is FYNNEI. CDR3 residues: CASTMVRANTEAFF. For the CDR3, the DNA is TGTGCCAGCACCATGGTCAGGGCGAACACTGAAGCTTTCTTT.

The chain combines TRBV25-1 with TRBJ2-1; D may be TRBD1 (6 bases). CDR1 is MGHDK and CDR2 is SYGVNS in the germline V gene. This CDR3 spans 11 amino acids. Trimming removed 8 bases at V and 11 bases at J, with 13 bases between. The chain's CDR3 is CASLQGIKQFF. DNA for the CDR3: TGTGCCAGCCTACAGGGAATTAAGCAGTTCTTC.

This clonotype was counted many times. The chain recombines TRBV29-1 with TRBJ1-2, with a possible D match to TRBD1 (6 bases). This CDR3 comprises 11 residues. Looked up from germline, CDR1 is SQVTM and CDR2 is ANQGSEA. Deletions cut 5 bases from V and 8 bases from J, with 12 bases between. The CDR3 sequence is CSVSGAWGYTF. The CDR3 nucleotides read TGCAGCGTTTCAGGGGCGTGGGGCTACACCTTC.

The sample holds one count of this clonotype. The rearrangement links TRBV7-9 to TRBJ2-7; TRBD1 might be the D (6 bases). The V end was cut by 1 base, the J end by 0 bases, with 13 bases between. The CDR3 length is 16 residues. Germline values: CDR1 SEHNR, CDR2 FQNEAQ (reference sequence). This chain's CDR3 is CASSLGQAGPSYEQYF. The CDR3 nucleotides read TGTGCCAGCAGCTTAGGACAGGCCGGTCCCTCCTACGAGCAGTACTTC.

The CDR3 DNA sequence: TGTGCCAGCAGCGGAAGGACAGGGGTGGCCAATGAGCAGTTCTTC. It encodes CASSGRTGVANEQFF. The chain links TRBV9 to TRBJ2-1, with TRBD1 matching over 9 bases. V was clipped by 3 bases and J by 6 bases; unmatched bases: 7. The CDR3 is 15 amino acids. CDR1 and CDR2 from the germline V gene are SGDLS and YYNGEE.

The rearrangement uses TRBV20-1 and TRBJ1-1; no reliable D call. Per the germline V gene, CDR1 is DFQATT and CDR2 is SNEGSKA (reference sequence). The CDR3 consists of 12 residues. The V end lost 3 bases, the J end lost 1 base, and 6 bases lay between the germline ends. The CDR3 here is CSASWGNTEAFF. CDR3 nucleotide sequence: TGCAGTGCTAGTTGGGGGAACACTGAAGCTTTCTTT.

This chain connects TRBV7-2 to TRBJ2-1; 11 positions agree with TRBD2. The junction had 5 bases not matched to a gene; V was cut back by 4 bases and J by 3 bases. The CDR3 consists of 16 residues. CDR1 SGHTA and CDR2 FQGNSA come from the germline V gene. The CDR3 loop reads CASSWSSGRGYNEQFF. The CDR3, as DNA: TGTGCCAGCAGCTGGAGTAGCGGGAGGGGCTACAATGAGCAGTTCTTC.